The 25 T cell receptor beta chains listed next were all sequenced from one sample in a study of human T cells and chemical hapten exposure (dated by TCRdb to the early 2020s). Read against the paper, the sample's time point label means: patch test 2, 6 weeks after DPC sensitization. Sample treatment or condition, as interpreted from the label and publication: therapeutic diphenylcyclopropenone sensitization with weekly scalp DPC. Receptors were amplified or captured by RACE. Sequencing used a NextSeq 500. The raw public data were reprocessed by TCRdb itself: fastp quality trimming at Q25, MiXCR clonotype calling, in-frame beta chains only. Merged by CDR3 protein, the rows form single entries marked with the most common genes and DNA. The sample profile shows about 80,000 distinct CDR3 sequences; about 9.9% of them were found once. The ten largest clones take up 1.5% to 2% of the sample. Source: whole blood, taken in connection with sensitization to the hapten diphenylcyclopropenone (DPC). These receptors all come from a man younger than 30 with alopecia areata. Some clones in this sample may be carry-over from other donors' samples.

This clonotype has only a few counts. The rearrangement links TRBV20-1 to TRBJ1-2, with 8 nucleotides matching TRBD1. The CDR3 has 12 amino acids. The ends lost 4 bases at V and 6 bases at J; junction bases unmatched: 4. From germline, CDR1 is DFQATT and CDR2 SNEGSKA (reference sequence). CDR3 residues: CSAIDRGDGYTF. The CDR3, as DNA: TGCAGTGCTATAGACAGGGGAGATGGCTACACCTTC.

The genes are TRBV4-1 and TRBJ2-2; D perhaps matches TRBD1 (5 bases). The V and J ends lost 2 bases and 7 bases respectively, with 5 bases between them. CDR3 length: 12 residues. Germline lookup yields CDR1 MGHRA and CDR2 YSYEKL. CDR3 sequence: CASSQRGGELFF. In DNA form, the CDR3 reads TGCGCCAGCAGCCAAAGGGGCGGGGAGCTGTTTTTT.

This clonotype came up many times. The chain recombines TRBV6-1 with TRBJ1-5, with D unclear. Trimming left V 3 bases short and J 9 bases short, with 21 bases between. Germline V gives CDR1 MNHNS, CDR2 SASEGT. This CDR3 region has 16 residues. DNA for the CDR3: TGTGCCAGCAGTGATCGGATCGACACTCTAGGGCGGCCCCAGCATTTT. Protein sequence: CASSDRIDTLGRPQHF.

This clonotype has only a few counts. The genes are TRBV5-1 and TRBJ2-3, with D hard to call. V lost 0 bases and J lost 2, with 7 bases in between. Germline CDR1 reads SGHRS; CDR2 reads YFSETQ. CDR3 size: 14 residues. In nucleotides, the CDR3 is TGCGCCAGCAGCTTGGAGGAAAACACAGATACGCAGTATTTT. It encodes CASSLEENTDTQYF.

The chain employs TRBV18 and TRBJ2-7; TRBD2 aligns across 8 bases. Losses at the gene ends were 5 bases for V and 0 bases for J; bases not matched to a gene: 6. The CDR3 spans 15 residues. Germline lookup yields CDR1 KGHSH and CDR2 LQKENI. DNA of the CDR3: TGTGCCAGCTCAATCGCGGGGGGTAGCTCCTACGAGCAGTACTTC. Its translation: CASSIAGGSSYEQYF. The full variable domain, with the rest looked up from reference TRBV18 and TRBJ2-7, is NAGVMQNPRHLVRRRGQEARLRCSPMKGHSHVYWYRQLPEEGLKFMVYLQKENIIDESGMPKERFSAEFPKEGPSILRIQQVVRGDSAAYFCASSIAGGSSYEQYFGPGTRLTVT.

In this sample, this clonotype turned up a few times. The V gene is TRBV29-1, the J gene TRBJ1-2; weak D call: TRBD1 (6 bases). V lost 3 bases, J lost 4 bases, and 15 bases lay in between. The V gene's germline CDR1 is SQVTM and CDR2 ANQGSEA. The CDR3 sequence is 14 residues long. The CDR3: CSVDHTQGGYGYTF. The CDR3 DNA reads as TGCAGCGTTGATCACACACAGGGCGGCTATGGCTACACCTTC.

This clonotype has a handful of counts. This chain links TRBV12-3 or TRBV12-4 with TRBJ2-7; possibly TRBD1 for D (6 bases). V lost 6 bases, J lost 0 bases, and 15 bases lay in between. The CDR3 is 15 amino acids. CDR3 DNA: TGTGCCAGCAGCCAACAGGGTGGGAGCTCCTACGAGCAGTACGTC. It is translated as CASSQQGGSSYEQYV.

This clonotype has just a few counts. The rearrangement joins TRBV7-6 to TRBJ2-5; 8 positions match TRBD2. The V gene end was trimmed by 2 bases and the J gene end by 5 bases; junction bases not matched to a gene: 13. CDR3 size: 17 residues. CDR1 is SGHVS, CDR2 FNYEAQ, per germline. The DNA for the CDR3 is TGTGCCAGCAGCTTAAGTTTGTCATCGGGGGGGAGCGAGACCCAGTACTTC. Translated: CASSLSLSSGGSETQYF.

This clonotype was detected ten times or more. V and J are TRBV20-1 and TRBJ1-1; D is undetermined. Germline lookup yields CDR1 DFQATT and CDR2 SNEGSKA (reference sequence). The CDR3 is 15 amino acids. The V end was cut by 2 bases, the J end by 2 bases, with 15 bases between. The CDR3 DNA sequence: TGCAGTGCTAGATTAACAGCTTTGGGTAACACTGAAGCTTTCTTT. It encodes CSARLTALGNTEAFF.

This chain uses TRBV4-3 with TRBJ1-1; D not certain. This CDR3 contains 14 residues. Germline V lookup: CDR1 LGHNA, CDR2 YSLEER. The ends were cut back, 3 bases at V and 0 bases at J, with 8 bases in the middle. CDR3 loop: CASSHEQLNTEAFF. Written as DNA, the CDR3 is TGCGCCAGCAGCCACGAGCAGTTGAACACTGAAGCTTTCTTT.

This clonotype showed up many times. This sequence joins TRBV9 and TRBJ1-5; D gene uncertain. With 4 bases removed from V and 10 bases from J, the gap between germline ends came to 6 bases. CDR3 size: 10 residues. Germline CDR1 and CDR2: SGDLS and YYNGEE. In DNA, the CDR3 is TGTGCCAGCAGCCCCCCTCCCCAGCATTTT. This sequence encodes CASSPPPQHF.

This clonotype occurred many times. The rearrangement links TRBV5-5 to TRBJ1-1; D is unresolved. The CDR3 loop spans 13 amino acids. Trimming took off 1 base at V and 3 bases at J, with 7 bases between the two ends. Germline CDR1 SGHKS, CDR2 YYEKEE (reference sequence). Here the CDR3 reads CASSLTDDTEAFF. CDR3 coding DNA: TGTGCCAGCAGCTTGACGGACGACACTGAAGCTTTCTTT.

The chain uses TRBV18 and TRBJ2-1; unclear D gene. This CDR3 is 15 amino acids long. Between the trimmed V and J ends, which lost 2 bases and 1 base, there was a span of 9 bases. The germline V gene has CDR1 KGHSH and CDR2 LQKENI. Here the CDR3 reads CASSPSLRSYNEQFF. The DNA for the CDR3 is TGTGCCAGCTCACCAAGTCTAAGGTCCTACAATGAGCAGTTCTTC.

V usage is TRBV6-2 or TRBV6-3 and J usage is TRBJ2-1; no reliable D call. Germline V gene sequence: CDR1 MNHEY, CDR2 SVGEGT. Trimming cost V 7 bases and J 9 bases, with 16 bases left between them. The CDR3 extends over 13 amino acids. CDR3 region: CASNIGLLGEQFF. The CDR3 DNA is TGTGCCAGCAACATCGGCCTGCTTGGTGAGCAGTTCTTC.

This clonotype was counted at least ten times. The V and J genes are TRBV29-1 and TRBJ2-1; D is possibly TRBD1 (6 bases). The CDR3 sequence is 14 residues long. V dropped 4 bases and J dropped 7 bases, with 17 bases sitting between them. Germline V gene sequence: CDR1 SQVTM, CDR2 ANQGSEA. CDR3 protein: CSVVGQGSGNEQFF. The DNA for the CDR3 is TGCAGCGTTGTTGGGCAGGGGTCGGGAAATGAGCAGTTCTTC.

Many counts were recorded for this clonotype. V gene TRBV12-3 or TRBV12-4 combines with J gene TRBJ1-2; D is possibly TRBD1 (5 bases). The CDR3 is made up of 13 amino acids. The ends were cut back, 6 bases at V and 6 bases at J, with 14 bases in the middle. CDR3 nucleotide sequence: TGTGCCAGCAGCAAATCAGGGCAGGATGGCTACACCTTC. The encoded protein is CASSKSGQDGYTF.

CDR3 nucleotides: TGTGCCAGCAGCTTGAGGAGCGGGGGGATTGTATACGAGCAGTACTTC. It codes for CASSLRSGGIVYEQYF. The chain uses TRBV5-6 and TRBJ2-7, with 9 bases that match TRBD2. V was clipped by 1 base and J by 4 bases; unmatched bases: 9. Germline V gives CDR1 SGHDT, CDR2 YYEEEE. This CDR3 is built from 16 residues. Filled out from reference TRBV5-6 and TRBJ2-7, the complete variable domain reads DAGVTQSPTHLIKTRGQQVTLRCSPKSGHDTVSWYQQALGQGPQFIFQYYEEEERQRGNFPDRFSGHQFPNYSSELNVNALLLGDSALYLCASSLRSGGIVYEQYFGPGTRLTVT.

The chain joins TRBV6-6 to TRBJ2-2; unclear D gene. The V gene's germline CDR1 is MNHNY and CDR2 SVGAGI (reference sequence). With 0 bases removed from V and 6 bases from J, the gap between germline ends came to 20 bases. The CDR3 covers 18 residues. DNA of the CDR3: TGTGCCAGCAGTTACTCACACTTGACATTGGCGAGTTCCGGGGAGCTGTTTTTT. It specifies CASSYSHLTLASSGELFF.

This clonotype was seen ten or more times. The genes are TRBV6-5 and TRBJ2-1, with 9 nucleotides matching TRBD2. CDR1 MNHEY and CDR2 SVGAGI come from the germline V gene. J was trimmed by 3 bases and V by 5 bases; bases with no gene match: 8. This CDR3 spans 16 amino acids. CDR3 in DNA: TGTGCCAGCAGTGAGGCGGGGGGGAGAGACTACAATGAGCAGTTCTTC. Encoded protein: CASSEAGGRDYNEQFF.

This clonotype was seen repeatedly, ten times or more. V is TRBV6-5 and J is TRBJ2-1; the match to TRBD1 covers 7 bases. Germline CDR1 and CDR2: MNHEY and SVGAGI. This CDR3 contains 16 residues. V shed 0 bases, J shed 5 bases, and the junction held 7 bases outside the gene matches. In DNA form, the CDR3 reads TGTGCCAGCAGTTACTCGGGTTACAGGGGTCACAATGAGCAGTTCTTC. Its protein is CASSYSGYRGHNEQFF.

The V gene is TRBV20-1, the J gene TRBJ2-7; D is unclear. The V gene lost 0 bases and the J gene lost 0 bases, with 6 bases spanning the gap. The CDR3 loop spans 13 amino acids. Germline values: CDR1 DFQATT, CDR2 SNEGSKA (reference sequence). CDR3 coding DNA: TGCAGTGCTAGAGATCGGCACTCCTACGAGCAGTACGTC. Translated: CSARDRHSYEQYV.

V is TRBV9 and J is TRBJ1-6; TRBD1 agrees at 9 bases. V was pared by 2 bases and J by 5 bases, with 8 bases of the junction left unmatched. The CDR3 extends over 17 amino acids. Germline CDR1 and CDR2: SGDLS and YYNGEE. CDR3 loop: CASSVTGTGTNNSPLHF. The DNA for the CDR3 is TGTGCCAGCAGCGTCACCGGGACAGGGACAAATAATTCACCCCTCCACTTT.

Ten or more counts support this clonotype. J is TRBJ2-1 and V is TRBV11-2; D call uncertain. The V gene lost 4 bases and the J gene lost 4 bases, with 8 bases spanning the gap. This CDR3 region has 13 residues. CDR1 SGHAT and CDR2 FQNNGV come from the germline V gene. CDR3 region: CASSSRGYNEQFF. For the CDR3, the DNA is TGTGCCAGCAGCTCACGCGGATACAATGAGCAGTTCTTC.

In its sample, this clonotype was seen many times. CDR3 DNA sequence: TGTGCCAGCAGCCCCCAGGGGGGCGGGGGCCTGGGAACCCAGTACTTC. It codes for CASSPQGGGGLGTQYF. The chain links TRBV7-3 to TRBJ2-5; D possibly uses TRBD1 or TRBD2 (7 bases each). Germline V gene data show CDR1 as SGHTA and CDR2 as FQGTGA. The CDR3 is made up of 16 amino acids. Between the trimmed V and J ends, which lost 5 bases and 8 bases, there was a span of 24 bases.

There are many counts of this clonotype. In nucleotides, the CDR3 is TGCAGCGTTGAGGGGACAGGGAACAACGTCCTGACTTTC. As protein: CSVEGTGNNVLTF. The chain combines TRBV29-1 with TRBJ2-6; 9 positions match TRBD1. The CDR3 consists of 13 residues. In germline, CDR1 is SQVTM, CDR2 ANQGSEA. Germline trimming cut 3 bases from V and 9 bases from J; bases unmatched to any gene: 3.